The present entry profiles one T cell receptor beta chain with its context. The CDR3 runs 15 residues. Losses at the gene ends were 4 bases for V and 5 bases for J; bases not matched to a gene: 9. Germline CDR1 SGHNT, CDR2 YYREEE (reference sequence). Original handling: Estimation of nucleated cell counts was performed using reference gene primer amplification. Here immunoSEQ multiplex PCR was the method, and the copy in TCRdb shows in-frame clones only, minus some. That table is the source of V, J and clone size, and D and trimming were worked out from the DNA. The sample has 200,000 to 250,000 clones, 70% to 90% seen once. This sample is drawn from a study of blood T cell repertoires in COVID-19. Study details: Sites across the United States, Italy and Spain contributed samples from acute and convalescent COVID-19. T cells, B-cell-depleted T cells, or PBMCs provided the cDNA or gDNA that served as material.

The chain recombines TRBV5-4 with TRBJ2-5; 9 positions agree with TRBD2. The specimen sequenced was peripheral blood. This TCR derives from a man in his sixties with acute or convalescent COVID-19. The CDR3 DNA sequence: TGTGCCAGCAGCACCCGGGGACTAGCAGGGGAGACCCAGTACTTC. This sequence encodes CASSTRGLAGETQYF.